The source of this T cell receptor (beta chain) is a study of T-cell reconstitution after alpha-beta-depleted transplantation in children. Study-wide results and limits: T-cell numbers and diversity one year post-transplant derived largely from freshly generated T cells. Several hundred graft clones that had expanded were reportedly the source of alpha-beta T cells about two months after transplant. Day-60 TCRbeta diversity that was high in some patients was derived from surviving recipient T cells and thymic progenitors.

This clonotype was seen many times. The antigen is not known. Molecular barcoding with unique molecular identifiers was used for the TCRbeta library. TCRdb ran MiXCR on the PCR reads and lists one entry per CDR3 protein. Altogether a few hundred thousand distinct CDR3 sequences are present, around 10% being singletons, with the ten largest covering around 22%. The source was peripheral blood, collected 180 days after TCRalphabeta/CD19-depleted stem cell transplant. The clonotype comes from a male patient under 10 years old who had a stem cell transplant for chronic granulomatous disease, so the T cells may come from the graft donor.

In DNA form, the CDR3 reads TGTGCCAGCAGCCGAGGACTAGCGGGACTAGCCAAATTTGCCGAGCAGTACTTC. Translated, it gives CASSRGLAGLAKFAEQYF. V is TRBV11-1 and J is TRBJ2-7, with 12 bases matching TRBD2. V shed 5 bases and J 6 bases; nucleotides not matched to a gene: 17. Germline loops: CDR1 SGHAT, CDR2 FQDESV (reference sequence). The CDR3 spans 18 residues.